This T cell receptor (beta chain) was observed in a study of blood T cells in healthy people across ages. Deletions cut 0 bases from V and 0 bases from J, with 9 bases between. The germline gives CDR1 MNHEY, CDR2 SVGEGT. CDR3 length equals 16 residues. With a J-beta primer mix and a sample-barcoded 5' primer, a second PCR ran about 7 to 11 cycles. One entry per CDR3 protein results from TCRdb running MiXCR on the 5' RACE reads. This sample has 650,000 to 950,000 distinct CDR3 sequences, with approximately 48% found just once. Points from the study as a whole: Possibly, changes in expanded clonotypes were confounded because donor CMV status was unknown. With naive T cell percentage, TCR beta diversity showed a strong correlation.

A single count supports this clonotype. Its antigen is unidentified. Healthy individuals of Caucasian origin from Russia, aged about 6 to 95, served as donors. The clonotype originates from a man between 60 and 70 years old in good health. This sequence joins TRBV6-2 or TRBV6-3 and TRBJ1-5, with D unclear. Input material: blood. The chain's CDR3 is CASSYSSHYSNQPQHF. CDR3 in DNA: TGTGCCAGCAGTTACTCGTCGCACTATAGCAATCAGCCCCAGCATTTT.